These 6 T cell receptor beta chains share one sample of origin, sequenced in a study of OX40 agonist ivuxolimab in advanced cancers. Assay: immunoSEQ multiplex PCR; the TCRdb copy retains only in-frame clones and omits some. Among 30,000 to 45,000 clones listed, 87% were seen once. Specimen: CD4+ or CD8+ T cells sorted from blood, collected in a trial of the OX40 agonist ivuxolimab. The receptors derive from an adult with an advanced solid tumor such as melanoma, head and neck, liver or kidney cancer.

CDR3 in DNA: TGTGCCAGCAGCTTAGGACTAGGAGGGGCAGATACGCAGTATTTT. The encoded protein is CASSLGLGGADTQYF. V usage is TRBV7-2 and J usage is TRBJ2-3; TRBD2 is a possible D gene (6 bases). Trimming left V 1 base short and J 4 bases short, with 12 bases between. The germline gives CDR1 SGHTA, CDR2 FQGNSA. This CDR3 is 15 amino acids long.

This chain connects TRBV7-2 to TRBJ2-5; 8 bases line up with TRBD1. V gave up 5 bases and J gave up 7 bases; unmatched junction bases: 9. The CDR3 spans 14 residues. Germline CDR1 is SGHTA and CDR2 is FQGNSA. The CDR3 is CASSDGQGSGTQYF. DNA for the CDR3: TGTGCCAGCAGCGATGGACAGGGCAGCGGGACCCAGTACTTC.

This chain links TRBV19 with TRBJ2-4; the match to TRBD1 covers 7 bases. Germline V gene data show CDR1 as LNHDA and CDR2 as SQIVND (reference sequence). The CDR3 has 14 residues. V dropped 10 bases and J dropped 0; count of bases not matched to a gene: 6. CDR3 loop: CATQGELAKNIQYF. CDR3 in DNA: TGTGCCACCCAGGGGGAGTTAGCCAAAAACATTCAGTACTTC.

V and J are TRBV5-4 and TRBJ1-5; possibly TRBD1 for D (6 bases). The CDR3 extends over 16 amino acids. Germline V gene data show CDR1 as SGHNT and CDR2 as YYREEE (reference sequence). Trimming stripped 1 base from V and 0 bases from J, with 11 bases between. The CDR3 nucleotides read TGTGCCAGCAGCTTGCGGGGGCACGATAGCAATCAGCCCCAGCATTTT. Its translation is CASSLRGHDSNQPQHF.

V usage is TRBV9 and J usage is TRBJ2-7; D may be TRBD1 or TRBD2 (6 bases each). Germline V lookup: CDR1 SGDLS, CDR2 YYNGEE. Trimming pared 3 bases from V and 2 bases from J, leaving 15 bases between. This CDR3 has 15 amino acids. This chain's CDR3 is CASSAGGGSTYEQYF. DNA of the CDR3: TGTGCCAGCAGCGCCGGAGGGGGATCGACCTACGAGCAGTACTTC.

CDR3 sequence: CATSRDTNEKLFF. The CDR3 DNA follows: TGTGCCACCAGCAGAGATACTAATGAAAAACTGTTTTTT. V and J are TRBV15 and TRBJ1-4; D call uncertain. In germline, CDR1 is LNHNV, CDR2 YYDKDF (reference sequence). This CDR3 is built from 13 residues. V dropped 0 bases and J dropped 2 bases, with 1 base sitting between them.